A selection of T cell receptor beta chains follows, all from one sample in a study of shared T cell receptors in the human thymus. TCRdb's table, derived via immunoSEQ multiplex PCR, lists solely in-frame clones and lacks some. The table includes around 730,000 clones, 80% to 90% detected once. These sequences were also reported in another study, on human thymus T cells.

The sequenced material came from thymocytes. The receptor source for this set is a girl under three years old with a congenital heart defect. Each CDR3 is given with its conserved first and last residue. Fields, in order: V gene, J gene, CDR3 length, clone size, D gene, CDR3 DNA, CDR3 protein. A D gene is named only where the DNA matches it firmly. Size values are once, few and many counts, or a class for expanded clones, and some rows have none.

v_gene: TRBV28; j_gene: TRBJ1-2; len: 14; abundance: NA; d_gene: NA; CDR3nt: TGTGCCAGCAGTTTACGGGATGGGAACTATGGCTACACCTTC; CDR3aa: CASSLRDGNYGYTF
v_gene: TRBV4-1; j_gene: TRBJ2-7; len: 15; abundance: NA; d_gene: TRBD2; CDR3nt: TGCGCCAGCAGCCCCGAAACGGGGGGCTCCTACGAGCAGTACTTC; CDR3aa: CASSPETGGSYEQYF
v_gene: TRBV6-5; j_gene: TRBJ2-1; len: 13; abundance: NA; d_gene: TRBD1; CDR3nt: TGTGCCAGCAGGCTACAGGGGTACAATGAGCAGTTCTTC; CDR3aa: CASRLQGYNEQFF
v_gene: TRBV14; j_gene: TRBJ1-2; len: 13; abundance: NA; d_gene: NA; CDR3nt: TGTGCCAGCAGCCAAGTCGGGGACAAAATCCCCACCTTC; CDR3aa: CASSQVGDKIPTF
v_gene: TRBV5-4; j_gene: TRBJ2-7; len: 15; abundance: NA; d_gene: TRBD2; CDR3nt: TGTGCCAGCAGCCAACAGCCTAGCGGCTCCTACGAGCAGTACTTC; CDR3aa: CASSQQPSGSYEQYF
v_gene: TRBV18; j_gene: TRBJ1-6; len: 14; abundance: NA; d_gene: TRBD1; CDR3nt: TGTGCCAGCTCACCCGGACAGGGGAATTCACCCCTCCACTTT; CDR3aa: CASSPGQGNSPLHF
v_gene: TRBV6-5; j_gene: TRBJ2-7; len: 13; abundance: NA; d_gene: NA; CDR3nt: TGTGCCAGCAGGAGCAGGGCGTCCTACGAGCAGTACTTC; CDR3aa: CASRSRASYEQYF
v_gene: TRBV2; j_gene: TRBJ1-6; len: 16; abundance: NA; d_gene: TRBD1; CDR3nt: TGTGCCAGCAGTTCCACCCCCGACAGGGTATATTCACCCCTCCACTTT; CDR3aa: CASSSTPDRVYSPLHF
v_gene: TRBV9; j_gene: TRBJ1-1; len: 13; abundance: NA; d_gene: NA; CDR3nt: TGTGCCAGCAGCGTAACAGTGAACACTGAAGCTTTCTTT; CDR3aa: CASSVTVNTEAFF
v_gene: TRBV7-8; j_gene: TRBJ1-1; len: 14; abundance: once; d_gene: NA; CDR3nt: TGTGCCAGCAGCTTAAAGGGGGGGGGTTGCGAAGCTTTCTTT; CDR3aa: CASSLKGGGCEAFF
v_gene: TRBV28; j_gene: TRBJ1-2; len: 14; abundance: NA; d_gene: NA; CDR3nt: TGTGCCAGCAGTTGGCTCGACAATAACTATGGCTACACCTTC; CDR3aa: CASSWLDNNYGYTF
v_gene: TRBV4-2; j_gene: TRBJ1-2; len: 16; abundance: NA; d_gene: NA; CDR3nt: TGTGCCAGCAGCCCAAGCGATGGGGGCCCGAACTATGGCTACACCTTC; CDR3aa: CASSPSDGGPNYGYTF
v_gene: TRBV7-9; j_gene: TRBJ1-2; len: 14; abundance: NA; d_gene: TRBD1; CDR3nt: TGTGCTCTAAAGACAGGGGAAACTAACTATGGCTACACCTTC; CDR3aa: CALKTGETNYGYTF
v_gene: TRBV25-1; j_gene: TRBJ2-7; len: 14; abundance: once; d_gene: NA; CDR3nt: TGTGCCAGCAGTCTAACGGGACTCACCTACGAGCAGTACTTC; CDR3aa: CASSLTGLTYEQYF
v_gene: TRBV6-5; j_gene: TRBJ2-7; len: 15; abundance: NA; d_gene: TRBD1; CDR3nt: TGTGCCAGCAGTCAAGGGACAGGGTCCTCCTACGAGCAGTACTTC; CDR3aa: CASSQGTGSSYEQYF
v_gene: TRBV5-3; j_gene: TRBJ2-4; len: 17; abundance: NA; d_gene: NA; CDR3nt: TGTGCCAGAAGCTTGAGAAGAAGACGAGGAGCCAAAAACATTCAGTACTTC; CDR3aa: CARSLRRRRGAKNIQYF
v_gene: TRBV30; j_gene: TRBJ2-5; len: 21; abundance: NA; d_gene: TRBD1; CDR3nt: TGTGCCTGGAGTGTCTACGCCAACCCCAACAGGGGGCAGGGGTACCAAGAGACCCAGTACTTC; CDR3aa: CAWSVYANPNRGQGYQETQYF
v_gene: TRBV5-1; j_gene: TRBJ1-3; len: 14; abundance: NA; d_gene: TRBD1; CDR3nt: TGCGCCAGCAGGTACAGGGGTCCTGGAAACACCATATATTTT; CDR3aa: CASRYRGPGNTIYF